Listed here are 10 T cell receptor beta chains from one sample, sequenced in a study of blood T cell repertoires in COVID-19. Sequencing was performed with immunoSEQ multiplex PCR; in TCRdb, only in-frame clones are kept and a portion is missing. The sample holds around 110,000 clones, over 70% seen once. The sample comprised peripheral blood. The receptors derive from a woman aged 70-85 years with acute or convalescent COVID-19.

This chain uses TRBV5-6 with TRBJ2-7; 8 bases fit TRBD1. CDR1 and CDR2 (germline): SGHDT, YYEEEE. J lost 3 bases, V lost 4 bases, and 6 bases had no gene match. The CDR3 has 14 residues. CDR3 region: CASSPGQGRYEQYF. CDR3 nucleotide sequence: TGTGCCAGCAGCCCTGGACAGGGACGCTACGAGCAGTACTTC.

The chain carries TRBV7-9 and TRBJ1-2; possibly TRBD1 for D (6 bases). CDR3 length: 14 residues. V shed 3 bases and J shed 1 base, with 9 bases lying between them. Germline CDR1 SEHNR, CDR2 FQNEAQ (reference sequence). The CDR3 is CASSFGQSNYGYTF. The CDR3 nucleotides are TGTGCCAGCAGCTTCGGACAGAGTAACTATGGCTACACCTTC.

The J gene is TRBJ2-3, the V gene TRBV18, with 10 bases matching TRBD1. V lost 2 bases to trimming and J lost 3 bases; unmatched junction nucleotides: 2. The CDR3 covers 15 residues. Germline V CDR1 and CDR2: KGHSH, LQKENI. The CDR3 coding sequence is TGTGCCAGCTCACCAAGGGACAGGGGTACAGATACGCAGTATTTT. It codes for CASSPRDRGTDTQYF.

The rearrangement links TRBV11-2 to TRBJ2-3; 10 nucleotides agree with TRBD2. The CDR3 has 18 residues. The V gene end was trimmed by 1 base and the J gene end by 5 bases; junction bases not matched to a gene: 12. Germline CDR1 is SGHAT and CDR2 is FQNNGV. The CDR3 loop is CASSLGVAGGTLGDTQYF. The DNA for the CDR3 is TGTGCCAGCAGCTTAGGAGTAGCGGGAGGAACACTGGGAGATACGCAGTATTTT. The complete variable domain, with remaining parts taken from reference TRBV11-2 and TRBJ2-3, reads EAGVAQSPRYKIIEKRQSVAFWCNPISGHATLYWYQQILGQGPKLLIQFQNNGVVDDSQLPKDRFSAERLKGVDSTLKIQPAKLEDSAVYLCASSLGVAGGTLGDTQYFGPGTRLTVL.

The gene calls are TRBV29-1 and TRBJ2-5; D possibly corresponds to TRBD2 (7 bases). The V gene lost 0 bases and the J gene lost 5 bases, with 10 bases spanning the gap. Germline V CDR1 and CDR2: SQVTM, ANQGSEA. This CDR3 region has 13 residues. DNA of the CDR3: TGCAGCGTTGAAGACTGGGGGGGCGAGACCCAGTACTTC. Its translation: CSVEDWGGETQYF. The whole variable domain, remainder taken from reference TRBV29-1 and TRBJ2-5, is SAVISQKPSRDICQRGTSLTIQCQVDSQVTMMFWYRQQPGQSLTLIATANQGSEATYESGFVIDKFPISRPNLTFSTLTVSNMSPEDSSIYLCSVEDWGGETQYFGPGTRLLVL.

This clone was detected once. The rearrangement uses TRBV4-1 and TRBJ1-2, with TRBD1 as a possible D gene (5 bases). V was trimmed by 0 bases and J by 7 bases, leaving 18 bases between them. CDR3 length equals 16 residues. The V gene's germline CDR1 is MGHRA and CDR2 YSYEKL. DNA for the CDR3: TGCGCCAGCAGCCAAGAACCGGGTCAGGGAAGGAGTGGCTACACCTTC. It translates to CASSQEPGQGRSGYTF.

This clone was detected only once. V gene TRBV9 combines with J gene TRBJ2-1, with 9 nucleotides matching TRBD2. The J segment lost 9 bases and the V segment lost 4 bases, leaving 8 bases of the junction unmatched. CDR1 and CDR2 from the germline V gene are SGDLS and YYNGEE. The CDR3 spans 14 residues. CDR3 DNA: TGTGCCAGCAGCACAGTAGCGGGAGCGCGTGAGCAGTTCTTC. Encoded protein: CASSTVAGAREQFF.

J is TRBJ1-2 and V is TRBV29-1; D remains ambiguous. V was trimmed by 5 bases and J by 8 bases, leaving 12 bases between them. Per the germline V gene, CDR1 is SQVTM and CDR2 is ANQGSEA. The CDR3 spans 11 residues. As DNA, the CDR3 is TGCAGCGTTAGCGGGGATTCGGGCTACACCTTC. As protein: CSVSGDSGYTF.

J is TRBJ2-5 and V is TRBV18, with D possibly being TRBD1 (5 bases). From germline, CDR1 is KGHSH and CDR2 LQKENI. V dropped 6 bases and J dropped 2 bases, with 10 bases sitting between them. This CDR3 has 13 amino acids. CDR3 nucleotide sequence: TGTGCCAGCTCGCGACAGTTACAAGAGACCCAGTACTTC. This gives the protein CASSRQLQETQYF.

The chain combines TRBV7-2 with TRBJ2-1, with 10 bases fitting TRBD2. CDR1 and CDR2 from the germline V gene are SGHTA and FQGNSA. This CDR3 spans 14 amino acids. Trimming took 4 bases from V and 10 from J; bases not matched to a gene: 7. The CDR3, as DNA: TGTGCCAGCAGCTCACTAGCGGGATTCGGGGAGCAGTTCTTC. This encodes CASSSLAGFGEQFF.